The source of this T cell receptor beta chain is a study of T cells in Graves' hyperthyroidism and ophthalmopathy. The wider study: Peripheral blood was drawn at first diagnosis, prior to all treatment.

The investigators amplified TCR beta CDR3 regions from RNA transcripts. The TCR CDR3 first-round RT-PCR relied on the HTBI primer set. TCRdb reprocessed the multiplex PCR reads with MiXCR, giving one entry per CDR3 protein. The repertoire holds hundreds of thousands of distinct CDR3 sequences, with about a sixth as singletons. V shed 3 bases and J 5 bases; nucleotides not matched to a gene: 9. The CDR3 has 17 amino acids. The germline CDR1 and CDR2 sequences are MNHNS and SASEGT. The sample was blood. This chain connects TRBV6-1 to TRBJ2-1, with 11 bases aligning to TRBD2. This sequence was found in a woman aged 18-29 years with Graves' hyperthyroidism. The CDR3 nucleotides read TGTGCCAGCAGTGATCTTCTTAGCGGGAGGGCCGACAATGAGCAGTTCTTC. This translates into CASSDLLSGRADNEQFF.